The source of this TCR beta chain is a study of blood T cell repertoires in COVID-19. TCRdb's copy holds only in-frame clones and misses some; the assay was immunoSEQ multiplex PCR. The table shows roughly 300,000 clones, with under 90% occurring only once. All recovered Cohort 3 donors got two negative PCRs, got clearance, or saw symptom resolution. The CDR3 extends over 15 amino acids. CDR1 and CDR2 (germline): SGHTA, FQGNSA. V lost 5 bases, J lost 3 bases, and 14 bases lay in between. The sequenced material came from PBMCs or T cells enriched from blood (not recorded which). The receptor was derived from a man aged 25-45 years who had recovered from COVID-19. The rearrangement links TRBV7-2 to TRBJ2-1; D may be TRBD2 (6 bases). The CDR3 region is CASSGMGGRYNEQFF. CDR3 DNA: TGTGCCAGCAGCGGGATGGGAGGACGCTACAATGAGCAGTTCTTC.